The 22 T cell receptor beta chains listed next were all sequenced from one sample in a study of cytomegalovirus exposure and HLA in healthy donors. In the PCR, 60 Vbeta and 13 Jbeta primers were used. Profiling relied on immunoSEQ multiplex PCR, and the TCRdb table lists in-frame clones only, not all of them. The sample lists tens of thousands of clones; 60% to 85% were seen once. The sequenced sample consisted of PBMCs. These receptors all come from a man aged 40-49 years in good health and CMV-seronegative.

The J gene is TRBJ2-7, the V gene TRBV21-1; the listed D gene, TRBD2, was not tested against the DNA. TRBV21-1 is annotated as a pseudogene. The CDR3 has 15 residues. The CDR3: CASSPGAGGFYEQYF. The CDR3 DNA is TGTGCCAGCAGCCCTGGGGCGGGAGGATTCTACGAGCAGTACTTC.

The V call is TRBV19, the J call TRBJ2-7; D is uncertain. The length of the CDR3 is 14 residues. The V and J ends lost 6 bases and 0 bases respectively, with 12 bases between them. Germline-derived CDR1 and CDR2 are LNHDA and SQIVND (reference sequence). CDR3: CASSQTWSSYEQYF. The CDR3 DNA is TGTGCCAGTAGCCAGACCTGGAGCTCCTACGAGCAGTACTTC.

The J gene is TRBJ2-1, the V gene TRBV5-1; 9 bases map to TRBD2. The CDR3 sequence is 18 residues long. Germline loops: CDR1 SGHRS, CDR2 YFSETQ. V dropped 0 bases and J dropped 8; count of bases not matched to a gene: 15. Here the CDR3 DNA reads TGCGCCAGCAGCTTGGCCTCGTCTTCTAGCGGGAAAGACGATGAGCAGTTCTTC. It encodes CASSLASSSSGKDDEQFF. Variable domain in full (rest from reference TRBV5-1 and TRBJ2-1): KAGVTQTPRYLIKTRGQQVTLSCSPISGHRSVSWYQQTPGQGLQFLFEYFSETQRNKGNFPGRFSGRQFSNSRSEMNVSTLELGDSALYLCASSLASSSSGKDDEQFFGPGTRLTVL.

The chain has TRBV5-4 and TRBJ2-2; D call uncertain. The germline gives CDR1 SGHNT, CDR2 YYREEE (reference sequence). The CDR3 has 16 amino acids. Trimming cost V 4 bases and J 6 bases, with 19 bases left between them. CDR3 DNA: TGTGCCAGCAGCCAGAGGAATCTTAAGCGATCCGGGGAGCTGTTTTTT. Encoded protein: CASSQRNLKRSGELFF. The full variable domain, completed using reference TRBV5-4 and TRBJ2-2, is ETGVTQSPTHLIKTRGQQVTLRCSSQSGHNTVSWYQQALGQGPQFIFQYYREEENGRGNFPPRFSGLQFPNYSSELNVNALELDDSALYLCASSQRNLKRSGELFFGEGSRLTVL.

The chain is built from TRBV6-1 and TRBJ2-5; tentatively, D is TRBD2 (7 bases). The CDR3 is 17 amino acids. Trimming removed 1 base at V and 2 bases at J, with 17 bases between. The germline gives CDR1 MNHNS, CDR2 SASEGT. CDR3 sequence (DNA): TGTGCCAGCAGTGAAGGCCCAGAGGGGGGGAGGCAAGAGACCCAGTACTTC. Amino acid sequence: CASSEGPEGGRQETQYF.

The rearrangement uses TRBV19 and TRBJ2-3; TRBD2 agrees at 10 bases. The CDR3 runs 14 residues. With V trimmed by 5 bases and J by 5 bases, 4 bases remained unmatched. Germline assignment: CDR1 LNHDA and CDR2 SQIVND (reference sequence). The CDR3 DNA is TGTGCCAGTAGTTTGCGACTAGCGGGAGATACGCAGTATTTT. This sequence encodes CASSLRLAGDTQYF.

This rearrangement joins TRBV11-3 to TRBJ2-1, with 12 bases aligning to TRBD2. The trim removed 4 bases at V and 4 bases at J, leaving 8 bases unmatched. CDR3 length: 17 amino acids. CDR1 and CDR2 (germline): SGHNT, YENEEA. DNA for the CDR3: TGTGCCAGCAGCTCAACTAGCGGGAGGCAATCATACAATGAGCAGTTCTTC. Its translation is CASSSTSGRQSYNEQFF.

This clone was observed a few times. The chain carries TRBV6-5 and TRBJ1-4; possible D gene TRBD1, 5 bases. V lost 2 bases and J lost 10, with 11 bases in between. Germline V gene data show CDR1 as MNHEY and CDR2 as SVGAGI. CDR3 length: 13 residues. CDR3 amino acids: CASSYEAQGKLFF. As DNA, the CDR3 is TGTGCCAGCAGTTACGAGGCCCAGGGAAAACTGTTTTTT.

V is TRBV15 and J is TRBJ2-7, with 9 bases fitting TRBD2. The germline CDR1 and CDR2 sequences are LNHNV and YYDKDF (reference sequence). The CDR3 sequence is 16 residues long. Trimming removed 1 base from V and 4 bases from J; junction bases left unmatched: 8. This CDR3 is CATSRGATSGIYEQYF. The CDR3 DNA is TGTGCCACCAGCAGAGGGGCGACTAGCGGAATATACGAGCAGTACTTC.

In nucleotides, the CDR3 is TGTGCCAGCAGTCCGGGACAGGGGCGAGAAAAACTGTTTTTT. Protein: CASSPGQGREKLFF. The rearrangement links TRBV6-5 to TRBJ1-4; 10 positions agree with TRBD1. The V segment lost 5 bases and the J segment 8 bases; nucleotides outside the gene matches: 5. Germline loops: CDR1 MNHEY, CDR2 SVGAGI. The CDR3 spans 14 residues.

V and J are TRBV7-3 and TRBJ1-3; D remains ambiguous. Germline V lookup: CDR1 SGHTA, CDR2 FQGTGA. V dropped 5 bases and J dropped 0 bases, with 14 bases sitting between them. The CDR3 has 16 residues. CDR3 DNA sequence: TGTGCCAGCAGCCCCCGACATTCGTCCTCTGGAAACACCATATATTTT. It yields the protein CASSPRHSSSGNTIYF.

The genes are TRBV28 and TRBJ2-2, with TRBD2 identical over 11 bases. Germline trimming cut 4 bases from V and 5 bases from J; bases unmatched to any gene: 9. CDR1 and CDR2 (germline): MDHEN, SYDVKM. CDR3 size: 17 residues. The DNA of the CDR3 is TGTGCCAGCAGTTACCCGGTGGGACTAGCGGTGACCGGGGAGCTGTTTTTT. This sequence encodes CASSYPVGLAVTGELFF.

The chain carries TRBV13 and TRBJ1-4, with TRBD1 as a possible D gene (5 bases). The CDR3 has 18 amino acids. V was shortened by 6 bases and J by 0 bases, with 20 bases between the two germline ends. From germline, CDR1 is PRHDT and CDR2 FYEKMQ (reference sequence). The CDR3, as DNA: TGTGCCAGCAGTAGATCCGGGGGATTTGGTTCAACTAATGAAAAACTGTTTTTT. It encodes CASSRSGGFGSTNEKLFF.

The chain joins TRBV5-1 to TRBJ2-6; TRBD1 matches at 7 bases. The germline gives CDR1 SGHRS, CDR2 YFSETQ. The CDR3 length is 13 residues. Trimming took 0 bases from V and 10 from J; bases not matched to a gene: 1. The DNA for the CDR3 is TGCGCCAGCAGCTTGGACAGGGGAAACGTCCTGACTTTC. Amino acids: CASSLDRGNVLTF.

The chain has TRBV6-5 and TRBJ1-1, with D possibly matching TRBD1 (5 bases). There are 13 residues in the CDR3. In germline, CDR1 is MNHEY, CDR2 SVGAGI. Trimming shortened V by 5 bases and J by 3 bases, and 10 bases separated the two germline ends. This CDR3 reads CASSLDSDTEAFF. Here the CDR3 DNA reads TGTGCCAGCAGTCTCGACAGTGACACTGAAGCTTTCTTT.

The rearrangement links TRBV30 to TRBJ2-5; 7 bases fit TRBD1. Germline CDR1 GTSNPN, CDR2 SVGIG (reference sequence). V lost 3 bases, J lost 1 base, and 8 bases stayed unmatched. The CDR3 sequence is 15 residues long. The CDR3 sequence is CAWSGKTGIQETQYF. The CDR3 bases are TGTGCCTGGAGCGGTAAGACAGGGATCCAAGAGACCCAGTACTTC. The full variable domain, completed using reference TRBV30 and TRBJ2-5, is SQTIHQWPATLVQPVGSPLSLECTVEGTSNPNLYWYRQAAGRGLQLLFYSVGIGQISSEVPQNLSASRPQDRQFILSSKKLLLSDSGFYLCAWSGKTGIQETQYFGPGTRLLVL.

The chain is built from TRBV14 and TRBJ2-7; D unresolved. Trimming removed 1 base from V and 3 bases from J, with 4 bases in between. The V gene's germline CDR1 is SGHDN and CDR2 FVKESK. The CDR3 loop spans 12 amino acids. The CDR3 reads CASSQVSYEQYF. The CDR3 nucleotides are TGTGCCAGCAGCCAAGTCAGCTACGAGCAGTACTTC.

The V gene is TRBV27, the J gene TRBJ2-1; 12 bases map to TRBD2. Looked up from germline, CDR1 is MNHEY and CDR2 is SMNVEV (reference sequence). The CDR3 covers 18 residues. The V gene end was trimmed by 3 bases and the J gene end by 2 bases; junction bases not matched to a gene: 8. The CDR3 is CASSFFRTSGNPYNEQFF. As DNA, the CDR3 is TGTGCCAGCAGTTTCTTCAGGACTAGCGGGAATCCCTACAATGAGCAGTTCTTC.

The genes are TRBV7-2 and TRBJ2-3, with 15 bases matching TRBD2. This CDR3 has 17 residues. Trimming removed 3 bases from V and 4 bases from J; junction bases left unmatched: 5. CDR1 SGHTA and CDR2 FQGNSA come from the germline V gene. The CDR3 DNA is TGTGCCAGCAGCTTTCAAGGGACTAGCGGGAGGCCAGATACGCAGTATTTT. This codes for CASSFQGTSGRPDTQYF.

The rearrangement joins TRBV5-1 to TRBJ2-2; a weak D match, TRBD2 (5 bases). The V and J ends lost 0 bases and 6 bases respectively, with 6 bases between them. CDR3 size: 13 residues. The V gene's germline CDR1 is SGHRS and CDR2 YFSETQ. As DNA, the CDR3 is TGCGCCAGCAGCTTGGAGGAGGCCGGGGAGCTGTTTTTT. It encodes CASSLEEAGELFF.

The chain couples TRBV7-9 to TRBJ1-1; tentatively, D is TRBD1 (5 bases). CDR3 length: 13 amino acids. V was trimmed by 3 bases and J by 9 bases, leaving 14 bases between them. CDR1 SEHNR and CDR2 FQNEAQ come from the germline V gene (reference sequence). The CDR3 here is CASSLAGEGKAFF. CDR3 DNA: TGTGCCAGCAGCTTGGCGGGGGAAGGTAAAGCTTTCTTT.

The chain joins TRBV7-9 to TRBJ2-2; TRBD1 aligns across 7 bases. The CDR3 is 15 residues long. Germline lookup yields CDR1 SEHNR and CDR2 FQNEAQ (reference sequence). With 4 bases clipped from V and 7 bases from J, the junction kept 9 bases outside the gene matches. CDR3: CASSSDNRGIGELFF. CDR3 nucleotide sequence: TGTGCCAGCAGCTCCGATAACAGGGGAATCGGGGAGCTGTTTTTT. The full variable domain, in which reference TRBV7-9 and TRBJ2-2 provide the parts outside the CDR3, is DTGVSQNPRHKITKRGQNVTFRCDPISEHNRLYWYRQTLGQGPEFLTYFQNEAQLEKSRLLSDRFSAERPKGSFSTLEIQRTEQGDSAMYLCASSSDNRGIGELFFGEGSRLTVL.